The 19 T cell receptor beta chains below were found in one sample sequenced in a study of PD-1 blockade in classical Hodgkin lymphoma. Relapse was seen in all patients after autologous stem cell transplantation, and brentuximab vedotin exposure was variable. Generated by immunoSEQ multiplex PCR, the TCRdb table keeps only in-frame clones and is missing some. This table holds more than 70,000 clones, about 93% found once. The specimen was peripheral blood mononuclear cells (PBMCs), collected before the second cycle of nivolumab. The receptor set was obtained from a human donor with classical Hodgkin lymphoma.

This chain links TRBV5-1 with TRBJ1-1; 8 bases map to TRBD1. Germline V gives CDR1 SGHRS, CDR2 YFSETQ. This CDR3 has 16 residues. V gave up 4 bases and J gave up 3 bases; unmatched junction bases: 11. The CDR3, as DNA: TGCGCCAGCAGCCCCCAGACAGGGGCCCGTGACACTGAAGCTTTCTTT. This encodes CASSPQTGARDTEAFF.

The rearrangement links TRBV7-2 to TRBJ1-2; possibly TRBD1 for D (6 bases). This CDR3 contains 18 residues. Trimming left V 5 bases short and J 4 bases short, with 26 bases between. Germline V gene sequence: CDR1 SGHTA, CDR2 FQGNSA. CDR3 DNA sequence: TGTGCCAGCAGCCGCCTTGGACAGACGCCCAACAACCTCTATGGCTACACCTTC. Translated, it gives CASSRLGQTPNNLYGYTF.

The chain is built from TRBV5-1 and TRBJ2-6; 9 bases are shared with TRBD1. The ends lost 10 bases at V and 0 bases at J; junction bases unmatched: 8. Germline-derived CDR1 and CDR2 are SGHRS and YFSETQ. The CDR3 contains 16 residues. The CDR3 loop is CAGRDRAFSGANVLTF. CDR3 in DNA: TGCGCCGGCCGGGACAGGGCATTCTCTGGGGCCAACGTCCTGACTTTC.

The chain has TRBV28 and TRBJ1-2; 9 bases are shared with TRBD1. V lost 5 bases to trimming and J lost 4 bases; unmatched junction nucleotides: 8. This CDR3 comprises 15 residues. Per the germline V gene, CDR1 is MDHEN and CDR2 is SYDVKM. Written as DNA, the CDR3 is TGTGCCAGCAGTCCCGACAGGGGGTCGAGCTATGGCTACACCTTC. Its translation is CASSPDRGSSYGYTF.

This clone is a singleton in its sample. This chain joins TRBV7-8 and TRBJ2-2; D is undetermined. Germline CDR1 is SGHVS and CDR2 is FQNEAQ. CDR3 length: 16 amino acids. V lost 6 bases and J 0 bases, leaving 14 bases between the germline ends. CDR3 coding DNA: TGTGCCAGCAGTCAAAGGGCACTAACGAACACCGGGGAGCTGTTTTTT. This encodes CASSQRALTNTGELFF.

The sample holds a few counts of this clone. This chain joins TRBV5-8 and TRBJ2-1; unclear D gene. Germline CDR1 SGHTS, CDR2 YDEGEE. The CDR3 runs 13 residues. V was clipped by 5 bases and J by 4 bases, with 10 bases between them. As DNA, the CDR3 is TGTGCCAGCAGATTCACTGGGTACAATGAGCAGTTCTTC. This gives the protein CASRFTGYNEQFF.

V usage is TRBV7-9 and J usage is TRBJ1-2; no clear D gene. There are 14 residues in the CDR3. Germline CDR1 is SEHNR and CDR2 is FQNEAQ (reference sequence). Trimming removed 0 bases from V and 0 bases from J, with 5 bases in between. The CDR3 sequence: CASSLAAANYGYTF. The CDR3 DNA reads TGTGCCAGCAGCTTAGCTGCGGCTAACTATGGCTACACCTTC.

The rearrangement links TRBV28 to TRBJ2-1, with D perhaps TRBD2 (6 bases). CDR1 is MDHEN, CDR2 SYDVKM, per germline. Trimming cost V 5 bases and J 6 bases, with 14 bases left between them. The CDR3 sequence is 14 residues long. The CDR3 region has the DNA TGTGCCAGCAGTCTCCACGCGGGAAGCAATGAGCAGTTCTTC. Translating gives CASSLHAGSNEQFF.

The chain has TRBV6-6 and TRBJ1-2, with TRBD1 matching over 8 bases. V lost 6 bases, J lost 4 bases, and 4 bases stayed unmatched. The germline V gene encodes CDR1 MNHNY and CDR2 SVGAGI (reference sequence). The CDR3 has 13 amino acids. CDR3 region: CASSRDRGYGYTF. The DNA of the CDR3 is TGTGCCAGCAGCCGAGACAGGGGCTATGGCTACACCTTC.

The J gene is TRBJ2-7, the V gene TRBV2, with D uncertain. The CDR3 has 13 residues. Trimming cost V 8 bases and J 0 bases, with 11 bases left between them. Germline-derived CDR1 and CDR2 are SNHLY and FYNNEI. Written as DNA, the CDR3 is TGTGCCAGCGCCGGGTCCACCTCCTACGAGCAGTACTTC. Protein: CASAGSTSYEQYF.

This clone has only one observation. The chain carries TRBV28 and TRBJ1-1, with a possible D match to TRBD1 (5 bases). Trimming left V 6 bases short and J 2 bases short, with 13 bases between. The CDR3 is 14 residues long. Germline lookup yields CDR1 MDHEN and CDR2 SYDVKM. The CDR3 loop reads CASSLSGGNTEAFF. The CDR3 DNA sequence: TGTGCCAGCAGCCTCAGTGGGGGAAACACTGAAGCTTTCTTT.

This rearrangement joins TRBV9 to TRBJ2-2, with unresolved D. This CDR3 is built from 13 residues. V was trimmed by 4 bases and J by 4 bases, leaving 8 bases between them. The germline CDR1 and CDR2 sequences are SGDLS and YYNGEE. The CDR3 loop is CASSPVVTGELFF. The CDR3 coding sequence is TGTGCCAGCAGCCCGGTAGTCACCGGGGAGCTGTTTTTT.

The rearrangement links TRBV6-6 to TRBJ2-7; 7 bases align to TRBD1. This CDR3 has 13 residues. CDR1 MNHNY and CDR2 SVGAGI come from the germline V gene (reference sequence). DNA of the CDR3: TGTGCTACGTCCCACAGGGGAGACTACGAGCAGTACTTC. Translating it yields CATSHRGDYEQYF.

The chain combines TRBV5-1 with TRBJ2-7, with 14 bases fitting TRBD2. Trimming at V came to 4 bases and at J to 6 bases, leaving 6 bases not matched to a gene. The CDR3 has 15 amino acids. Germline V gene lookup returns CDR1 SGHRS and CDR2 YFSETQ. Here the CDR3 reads CASSLRLAGGSEQYF. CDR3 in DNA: TGCGCCAGCAGCCTCCGACTAGCGGGAGGGTCCGAGCAGTACTTC.

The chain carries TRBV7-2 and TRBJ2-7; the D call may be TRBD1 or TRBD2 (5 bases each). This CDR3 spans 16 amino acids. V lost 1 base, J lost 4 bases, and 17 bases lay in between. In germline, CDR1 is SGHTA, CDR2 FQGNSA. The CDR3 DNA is TGTGCCAGCAGCTTAGTCGGGGCAGGAGGTCGGTACGAGCAGTACTTC. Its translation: CASSLVGAGGRYEQYF. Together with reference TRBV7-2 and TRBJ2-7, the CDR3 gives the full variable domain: GAGVSQSPSNKVTEKGKDVELRCDPISGHTALYWYRQSLGQGLEFLIYFQGNSAPDKSGLPSDRFSAERTGGSVSTLTIQRTQQEDSAVYLCASSLVGAGGRYEQYFGPGTRLTVT.

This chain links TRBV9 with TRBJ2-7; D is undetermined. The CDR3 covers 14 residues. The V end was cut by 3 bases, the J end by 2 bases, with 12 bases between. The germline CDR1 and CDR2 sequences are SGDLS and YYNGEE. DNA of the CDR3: TGTGCCAGCAGCGCCACGACCGATACCTACGAGCAGTACTTC. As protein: CASSATTDTYEQYF.

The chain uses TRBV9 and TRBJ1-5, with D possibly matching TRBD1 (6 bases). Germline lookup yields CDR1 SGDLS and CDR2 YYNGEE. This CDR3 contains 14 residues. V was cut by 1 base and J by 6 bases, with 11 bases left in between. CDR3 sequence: CASSVRGGPQPQHF. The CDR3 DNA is TGTGCCAGCAGCGTAAGGGGGGGCCCTCAGCCCCAGCATTTT.

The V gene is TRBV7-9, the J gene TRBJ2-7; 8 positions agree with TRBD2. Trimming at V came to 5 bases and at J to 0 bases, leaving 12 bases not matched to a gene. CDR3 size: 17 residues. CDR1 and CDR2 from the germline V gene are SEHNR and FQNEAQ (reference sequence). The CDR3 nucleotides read TGTGCCAGCAGCCTCCGAGTTGGTAGCGGGACCTCCTACGAGCAGTACTTC. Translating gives CASSLRVGSGTSYEQYF.

This CDR3 is CARSGPGDPNPSYSNQPQHF. CDR3 DNA sequence: TGTGCCAGAAGCGGACCAGGGGATCCGAACCCTTCCTATAGCAATCAGCCCCAGCATTTT. This chain connects TRBV5-3 to TRBJ1-5; maybe TRBD1 (6 bases). TRBV5-3 is reported as an ORF; its role is uncertain. The V and J ends lost 4 bases and 0 bases respectively, with 26 bases between them. The CDR3 extends over 20 amino acids.